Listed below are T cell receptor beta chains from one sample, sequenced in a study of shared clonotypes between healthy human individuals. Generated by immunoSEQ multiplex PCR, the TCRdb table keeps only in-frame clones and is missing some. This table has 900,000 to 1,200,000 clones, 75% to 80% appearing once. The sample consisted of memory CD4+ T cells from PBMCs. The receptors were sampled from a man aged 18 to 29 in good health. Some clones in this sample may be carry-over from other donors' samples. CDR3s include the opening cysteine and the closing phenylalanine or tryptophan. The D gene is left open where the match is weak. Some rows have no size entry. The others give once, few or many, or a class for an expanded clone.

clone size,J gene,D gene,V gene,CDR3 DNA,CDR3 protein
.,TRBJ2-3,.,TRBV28,TGTGCCAGCAGTTTTTGGGGAGCGCAGTATTTT,CASSFWGAQYF
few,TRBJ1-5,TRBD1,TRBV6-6,TGTGCCAGCGGGACAGCCTCTAGCAATCAGCCCCAGCATTTT,CASGTASSNQPQHF
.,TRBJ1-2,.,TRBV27,TGTGCCAGCGCCTGGGCGAGGGGGTTGGGAGGCTACACCTTC,CASAWARGLGGYTF
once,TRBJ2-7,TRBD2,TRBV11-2,TGTGCCAGCAGCTTTGAAGCGGGAGGGTACGAGCAGTACTTC,CASSFEAGGYEQYF
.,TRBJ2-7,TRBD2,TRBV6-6,TGTGCCAGCAGTCCGGGACTAGCGGGAGCCTACGAGCAGTACTTC,CASSPGLAGAYEQYF
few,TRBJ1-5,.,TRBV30,TGCGCCTGGAGTGTTATCGGCTTCCTCAAGCCCCAGCATTTT,CAWSVIGFLKPQHF
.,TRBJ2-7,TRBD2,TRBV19,TGTGCCAGTAGTTTTCAGCGGGACCCTCTCTACGAGCAGTACTTC,CASSFQRDPLYEQYF
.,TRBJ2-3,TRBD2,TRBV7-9,TGTGCCAGCAGCCCTAGGACTAGCGCAGATACGCAGTATTTT,CASSPRTSADTQYF
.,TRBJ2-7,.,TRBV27,TGTGCCAGCAGTTTTCGGGGTGGCGAGCAGTACTTC,CASSFRGGEQYF
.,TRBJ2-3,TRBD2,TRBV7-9,TGTGCCAGCAGCCAACACCGGGGGGGGGCAGATACGCAGTATTTT,CASSQHRGGADTQYF
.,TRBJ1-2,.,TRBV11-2,TGTGCCAGCAGCTTAGATCTTGGCGTTCATGGCTACACCTTC,CASSLDLGVHGYTF
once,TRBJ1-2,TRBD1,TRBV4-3,TGCGCCAGCAGCCATTACGGACAGGGGGGTGGCTACACCTTC,CASSHYGQGGGYTF
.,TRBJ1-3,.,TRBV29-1,TGCAGCGCTACCGGAGGGGGAAACACCATATATTTT,CSATGGGNTIYF
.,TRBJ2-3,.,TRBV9,TGTGCCAGCAGCGAACGGGACGGAGGCACAGATACGCAGTATTTT,CASSERDGGTDTQYF
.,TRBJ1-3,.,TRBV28,TGTGCCAGCATCAGCCAGGGGACTGGAAACACCATATATTTT,CASISQGTGNTIYF
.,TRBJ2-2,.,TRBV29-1,TGCAGCGTCGAGACAGCCGAAGCGAACACCGGGGAGCTGTTTTTT,CSVETAEANTGELFF
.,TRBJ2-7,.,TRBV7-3,TGTGCCAGCAGCCGGAGACAAGGCGAGCAGTACTTC,CASSRRQGEQYF
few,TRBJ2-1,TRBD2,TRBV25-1,TGTGCCAGCAGGGGGACTAGCGGGGGCTACAATGAGCAGTTCTTC,CASRGTSGGYNEQFF
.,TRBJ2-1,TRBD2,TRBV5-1,TGCGCCAGCAGCACGGGGGTAGCGGGACTGCGGAATGAGCAGTTCTTC,CASSTGVAGLRNEQFF
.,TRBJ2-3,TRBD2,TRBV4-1,TGCGCCAGCAGCCAACTCGTGGTAGCGGGAGCAATAGATACGCAGTATTTT,CASSQLVVAGAIDTQYF
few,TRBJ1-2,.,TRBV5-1,TGCGCCAGCGGCCAGACAGTGAACTATGGCTACACCTTC,CASGQTVNYGYTF
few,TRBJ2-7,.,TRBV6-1,TGTGCCAGCAGTAGGGACGGTACCTACGAGCAGTACTTC,CASSRDGTYEQYF
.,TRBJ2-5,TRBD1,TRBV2,TGTGCCCGCGACAGGGTAGGGTCTGGGCAAGAGACCCAGTACTTC,CARDRVGSGQETQYF
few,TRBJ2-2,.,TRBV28,TGTGCCAGCAGTCGCGAACACTACCGGAAGATTAACACCGGGGAGCTGTTTTTT,CASSREHYRKINTGELFF